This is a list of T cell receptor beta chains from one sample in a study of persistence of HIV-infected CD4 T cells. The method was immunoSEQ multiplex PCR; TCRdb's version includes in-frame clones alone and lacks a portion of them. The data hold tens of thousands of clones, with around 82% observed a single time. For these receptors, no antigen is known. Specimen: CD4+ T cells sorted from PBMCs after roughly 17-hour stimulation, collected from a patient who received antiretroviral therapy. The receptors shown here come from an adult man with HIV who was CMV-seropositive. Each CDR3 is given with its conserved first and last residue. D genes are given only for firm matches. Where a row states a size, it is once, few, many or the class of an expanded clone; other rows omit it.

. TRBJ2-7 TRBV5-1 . CASSWDGAYEQYF TGCGCCAGCAGCTGGGACGGAGCCTACGAGCAGTACTTC
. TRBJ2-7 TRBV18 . CASSPLGHEQYF TGTGCCAGCTCACCACTGGGCCACGAGCAGTACTTC
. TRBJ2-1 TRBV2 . CASRGLVSWRQFF TGTGCCAGCAGGGGACTGGTGTCGTGGAGGCAGTTCTTC
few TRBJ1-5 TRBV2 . CASNAINQPQHF TGTGCCAGCAATGCCATAAATCAGCCCCAGCATTTT
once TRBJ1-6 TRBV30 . CAWSTLGTANNSPLHF TGTGCCTGGAGTACCCTGGGGACGGCCAATAATTCACCCCTCCACTTT
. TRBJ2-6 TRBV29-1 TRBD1 CSVIRTGSGANVLTF TGCAGCGTCATTCGGACAGGGTCCGGGGCCAACGTCCTGACTTTC
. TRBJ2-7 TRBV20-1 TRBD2 CSASVLAGGTYEQYF TGCAGTGCTAGTGTATTAGCGGGGGGAACCTACGAGCAGTACTTC
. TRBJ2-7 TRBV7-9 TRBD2 CASSSTGTSGGTKYF TGTGCCAGCAGCTCGACCGGGACTAGCGGGGGGACTAAGTACTTC
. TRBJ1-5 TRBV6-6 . CASSATGLNQPQHF TGTGCCAGCAGCGCAACAGGGTTGAATCAGCCCCAGCATTTT
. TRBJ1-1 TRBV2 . CATLGGDTEAFF TGTGCCACCCTGGGGGGTGACACTGAAGCTTTCTTT
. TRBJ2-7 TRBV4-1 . CASSQDRGWGSHYEQYF TGCGCCAGCAGCCAAGATCGGGGGTGGGGTTCCCACTACGAGCAGTACTTC
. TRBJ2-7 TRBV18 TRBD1 CASSPLRDSSLYF TGTGCCAGCTCACCACTCCGGGACAGCTCTTTGTACTTC
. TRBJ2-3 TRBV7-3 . CASSLISSAPGADTQYF TGTGCCAGCAGCTTAATTAGTAGTGCCCCGGGGGCAGATACGCAGTATTTT
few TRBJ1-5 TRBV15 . CATSRVPTEPQHF TGTGCCACCAGCAGAGTCCCAACAGAACCCCAGCATTTT
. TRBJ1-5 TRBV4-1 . CASSRGGAQPQHF TGCGCCAGCAGCCGCGGGGGGGCTCAGCCCCAGCATTTT
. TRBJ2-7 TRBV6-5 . CASSPRQSEQYF TGTGCCAGCAGTCCAAGGCAATCCGAGCAGTACTTC
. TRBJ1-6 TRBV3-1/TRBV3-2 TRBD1 CASSVASRTGGNSPLHF TGTGCCAGCAGCGTAGCTTCCCGGACAGGGGGGAATTCACCCCTCCACTTT